This entry lists 26 T cell receptor beta chains sequenced from one sample in a study of beta chain features in type 1 diabetes. Reverse transcription of all isolated RNA meant that expressed TCRB transcripts were sequenced. This table comes from immunoSEQ multiplex PCR, and its TCRdb copy is limited to in-frame clones, with some not included. The data hold 500,000 to 700,000 clones, with roughly 15% observed a single time. Material for sequencing was naive CD4+ T cells from blood. These receptors were collected from a man younger than 35 in good health.

This clone occurred once. This chain connects TRBV19 to TRBJ1-2; the match to TRBD1 covers 7 bases. CDR3 length: 15 residues. Germline V CDR1 and CDR2: LNHDA, SQIVND (reference sequence). V dropped 8 bases and J dropped 4; count of bases not matched to a gene: 13. Here the CDR3 reads CASDLGTAPFYGYTF. The CDR3 DNA is TGTGCCAGTGACCTCGGGACAGCGCCTTTCTATGGCTACACCTTC.

CDR3 protein: CASSEAVNSPLHF. CDR3 sequence (DNA): TGTGCCAGCAGTGAAGCCGTCAATTCACCCCTCCACTTT. The V gene is TRBV2, the J gene TRBJ1-6; D gene uncertain. Per the germline V gene, CDR1 is SNHLY and CDR2 is FYNNEI. CDR3 length: 13 amino acids. V was clipped by 0 bases and J by 7 bases, with 4 bases between them.

This clone was recorded a few times. V usage is TRBV7-9 and J usage is TRBJ2-2; D uncertain. V dropped 8 bases and J dropped 4 bases, with 14 bases sitting between them. CDR1 and CDR2 (germline): SEHNR, FQNEAQ (reference sequence). The CDR3 is 14 residues long. CDR3 in DNA: TGTGCCAGCGCCCCAAGGGATAGCACCGGGGAGCTGTTTTTT. This translates into CASAPRDSTGELFF.

The gene calls are TRBV7-6 and TRBJ2-6; D not certain. V was pared by 5 bases and J by 4 bases, with 9 bases between. CDR3 length: 14 residues. Germline V gene lookup returns CDR1 SGHVS and CDR2 FNYEAQ. CDR3 protein: CASSRVRGANVLTF. CDR3 DNA sequence: TGTGCCAGCAGCAGGGTGAGGGGGGCCAACGTCCTGACTTTC.

This clone was detected a few times. CDR3 sequence reads: CASTQDRWEYRVNTEAFF. The CDR3 bases are TGTGCCAGCACCCAGGACCGGTGGGAGTACAGGGTCAACACTGAAGCTTTCTTT. This chain uses TRBV7-9 with TRBJ1-1; TRBD1 is a possible D gene (6 bases). The germline gives CDR1 SEHNR, CDR2 FQNEAQ (reference sequence). V was cut by 7 bases and J by 2 bases, with 26 bases left in between. The CDR3 is 18 residues long.

This clone has more than one count but fewer than ten. The chain has TRBV6-5 and TRBJ2-7; 7 bases are a match to TRBD2. J lost 7 bases, V lost 4 bases, and 10 bases had no gene match. CDR1 is MNHEY, CDR2 SVGAGI, per germline. The CDR3 consists of 14 residues. CDR3 sequence (DNA): TGTGCCAGCAGTTCAGCAGCCCGGCGGGGGGAGCAGTACTTC. Its protein product is CASSSAARRGEQYF.

The CDR3 here is CASTQRGRNYGYTF. CDR3 sequence (DNA): TGTGCCAGCACCCAGAGGGGACGGAACTATGGCTACACCTTC. J is TRBJ1-2 and V is TRBV6-5, with a possible D match to TRBD1 (5 bases). Per germline, CDR1 MNHEY and CDR2 SVGAGI. V lost 7 bases to trimming and J lost 2 bases, with 14 bases between them. This CDR3 has 14 amino acids.

The chain couples TRBV5-1 to TRBJ2-7, with D perhaps TRBD1 (7 bases). This CDR3 is 15 amino acids long. Germline assignment: CDR1 SGHRS and CDR2 YFSETQ. V shed 4 bases and J shed 0 bases, with 14 bases lying between them. The CDR3 DNA sequence: TGCGCCAGCAGCCGGCGGGGACAGCTCTCCTACGAGCAGTACTTC. Translation gives CASSRRGQLSYEQYF.

V gene TRBV6-1 combines with J gene TRBJ2-7; tentatively, D is TRBD2 (6 bases). With 3 bases removed from V and 3 bases from J, the gap between germline ends came to 9 bases. This CDR3 is 13 amino acids long. The germline V gene has CDR1 MNHNS and CDR2 SASEGT. The CDR3 region is CASSDGRGYEQYF. CDR3 bases: TGTGCCAGCAGTGACGGGAGAGGCTACGAGCAGTACTTC.

This clone was counted a few times. The chain employs TRBV7-2 and TRBJ2-7, with 12 bases identical to TRBD2. The germline CDR1 and CDR2 sequences are SGHTA and FQGNSA. This CDR3 is 15 amino acids long. V dropped 4 bases and J dropped 0; count of bases not matched to a gene: 1. Here the CDR3 reads CASSWTSGTSYEQYF. In nucleotides, the CDR3 is TGTGCCAGCAGCTGGACTAGCGGGACCTCCTACGAGCAGTACTTC.

The rearrangement joins TRBV28 to TRBJ1-1; D is undetermined. The CDR3 is made up of 14 amino acids. V lost 1 base, J lost 1 base, and 7 bases lay in between. From germline, CDR1 is MDHEN and CDR2 SYDVKM. The CDR3 DNA follows: TGTGCCAGCAGTTTATCGCGTCAGAACACTGAAGCTTTCTTT. This translates into CASSLSRQNTEAFF.

This clone was seen more than once but under ten times. The rearrangement links TRBV5-6 to TRBJ2-3; TRBD1 aligns across 7 bases. CDR3 size: 14 residues. Per germline, CDR1 SGHDT and CDR2 YYEEEE. The trim removed 4 bases at V and 1 base at J, leaving 3 bases unmatched. CDR3 protein: CASSPTGGTDTQYF. DNA of the CDR3: TGTGCCAGCAGCCCCACAGGGGGCACAGATACGCAGTATTTT.

The chain combines TRBV29-1 with TRBJ2-5, with 9 bases aligning to TRBD2. V was pared by 4 bases and J by 5 bases, with 11 bases of the junction left unmatched. There are 15 residues in the CDR3. Germline CDR1 reads SQVTM; CDR2 reads ANQGSEA. CDR3 amino acids: CSVGGGGAYMETQYF. DNA for the CDR3: TGCAGCGTTGGAGGCGGGGGGGCCTACATGGAGACCCAGTACTTC.

The chain couples TRBV13 to TRBJ1-1; maybe TRBD1 (5 bases). V lost 6 bases and J 3 bases, leaving 17 bases between the germline ends. Germline assignment: CDR1 PRHDT and CDR2 FYEKMQ (reference sequence). This CDR3 has 15 amino acids. In DNA, the CDR3 is TGTGCCAGCAGGACTTCCCGGGGGGGTGACACTGAAGCTTTCTTT. It encodes CASRTSRGGDTEAFF.

This sequence joins TRBV7-2 and TRBJ2-7; TRBD1 is a possible D gene (6 bases). Germline CDR1 and CDR2: SGHTA and FQGNSA. This CDR3 comprises 14 residues. Between the trimmed V and J ends, which lost 0 bases and 4 bases, there was a span of 10 bases. CDR3 bases: TGTGCCAGCAGCTTAGCGACCGACAGGTACGAGCAGTACTTC. As protein: CASSLATDRYEQYF.

The genes are TRBV9 and TRBJ2-1; TRBD2 agrees at 9 bases. The CDR3 consists of 16 residues. Losses at the gene ends were 2 bases for V and 8 bases for J; bases not matched to a gene: 11. CDR1 is SGDLS and CDR2 is YYNGEE in the germline V gene. CDR3 protein: CASSVGSGGSRDEQFF. The CDR3 DNA is TGTGCCAGCAGCGTTGGTAGCGGGGGCTCTCGGGATGAGCAGTTCTTC. Together with reference TRBV9 and TRBJ2-1, the CDR3 gives the full variable domain: DSGVTQTPKHLITATGQRVTLRCSPRSGDLSVYWYQQSLDQGLQFLIQYYNGEERAKGNILERFSAQQFPDLHSELNLSSLELGDSALYFCASSVGSGGSRDEQFFGPGTRLTVL.

This clone was recorded a few times. This chain joins TRBV7-2 and TRBJ2-5, with D uncertain. The CDR3 contains 13 residues. Germline V CDR1 and CDR2: SGHTA, FQGNSA. With 2 bases removed from V and 5 bases from J, the gap between germline ends came to 9 bases. DNA for the CDR3: TGTGCCAGCAGCTTATCCGGGTGGGAGACCCAGTACTTC. Protein product: CASSLSGWETQYF.

This clone was counted only a few times. The chain combines TRBV30 with TRBJ1-6, with TRBD1 as a possible D gene (5 bases). V lost 0 bases, J lost 4 bases, and 19 bases lay in between. The CDR3 has 18 residues. Per germline, CDR1 GTSNPN and CDR2 SVGIG (reference sequence). The CDR3 DNA reads TGTGCCTGGAGTGTGATGATTATGGGACCGCAATATAATTCACCCCTCCACTTT. This codes for CAWSVMIMGPQYNSPLHF. Drawing the rest from reference TRBV30 and TRBJ1-6, the complete variable domain is SQTIHQWPATLVQPVGSPLSLECTVEGTSNPNLYWYRQAAGRGLQLLFYSVGIGQISSEVPQNLSASRPQDRQFILSSKKLLLSDSGFYLCAWSVMIMGPQYNSPLHFGNGTRLTVT.

This clone was found a few times. This chain joins TRBV5-1 and TRBJ2-3; D possibly matches TRBD1 or TRBD2 (5 bases each). The CDR3 totals 15 residues. Trimming pared 4 bases from V and 4 bases from J, leaving 16 bases between. The germline V gene has CDR1 SGHRS and CDR2 YFSETQ. CDR3 in amino acids: CASSTGRGESDTQYF. In DNA form, the CDR3 reads TGCGCCAGCAGCACGGGACGGGGAGAATCAGATACGCAGTATTTT.

The chain carries TRBV29-1 and TRBJ1-4; D gene ambiguous. The germline V gene has CDR1 SQVTM and CDR2 ANQGSEA. The germline V and J ends were trimmed by 2 bases and 7 bases, with 11 bases remaining between them. The CDR3 spans 13 residues. The chain's CDR3 is CSVETNPSEKLFF. The CDR3 DNA reads TGCAGCGTTGAAACTAACCCGAGTGAAAAACTGTTTTTT.

The chain couples TRBV29-1 to TRBJ2-7; the match to TRBD1 covers 10 bases. The germline V gene encodes CDR1 SQVTM and CDR2 ANQGSEA. V shed 7 bases, J shed 2 bases, and the junction held 5 bases outside the gene matches. The CDR3 has 13 amino acids. The DNA of the CDR3 is TGCAGCGGTGGCGGACAGGGGGCCTACGAGCAGTACTTC. Its translation is CSGGGQGAYEQYF.

This clone was counted a few times. The V gene is TRBV7-8, the J gene TRBJ2-7; TRBD1 matches 7 bases. From germline, CDR1 is SGHVS and CDR2 FQNEAQ. The CDR3 has 14 amino acids. Trimming took 4 bases from V and 2 from J; bases not matched to a gene: 5. The CDR3 is CASSSKGAPYEQYF. In nucleotides, the CDR3 is TGTGCCAGCAGCTCTAAGGGGGCTCCCTACGAGCAGTACTTC.

A note on this clone: In the same sample, other DNA sequences code for this CDR3. The V and J genes are TRBV19 and TRBJ2-2, with D uncertain. Looked up from germline, CDR1 is LNHDA and CDR2 is SQIVND (reference sequence). The CDR3 extends over 14 amino acids. The V gene lost 3 bases and the J gene lost 2 bases, with 7 bases spanning the gap. For the CDR3, the DNA is TGTGCCAGTAGTATCCAGGAAAACACCGGGGAGCTGTTTTTT. Residues: CASSIQENTGELFF.

This clone was found a few times. The CDR3 sequence is CASSRDGFSGNTIYF. The CDR3 DNA is TGTGCCAGCAGCCGCGACGGGTTCTCTGGAAACACCATATATTTT. The rearrangement uses TRBV7-9 and TRBJ1-3; D ambiguous. This CDR3 is 15 amino acids long. Germline V CDR1 and CDR2: SEHNR, FQNEAQ (reference sequence). The V end was cut by 5 bases, the J end by 0 bases, with 11 bases between.

This CDR3 reads CASSRGGPLLTDTQYF. In DNA form, the CDR3 reads TGTGCCAGCAGCAGGGGGGGGCCTCTCCTCACAGATACGCAGTATTTT. The genes are TRBV7-2 and TRBJ2-3; a possible D gene is TRBD2 (7 bases). CDR1 is SGHTA, CDR2 FQGNSA, per germline. The CDR3 sequence is 16 residues long. Between the trimmed V and J ends, which lost 5 bases and 2 bases, there was a span of 17 bases.

This clone has more than one count but fewer than ten. The sample holds other DNA sequences that translate to the same CDR3. The genes are TRBV18 and TRBJ2-7, with D possibly called TRBD1 or TRBD2 (5 bases each). V was cut by 3 bases and J by 3 bases, with 6 bases left in between. Germline CDR1 KGHSH, CDR2 LQKENI. The CDR3 has 12 amino acids. CDR3: CASSPGVYEQYF. The CDR3 DNA follows: TGTGCCAGCTCACCGGGGGTCTACGAGCAGTACTTC.